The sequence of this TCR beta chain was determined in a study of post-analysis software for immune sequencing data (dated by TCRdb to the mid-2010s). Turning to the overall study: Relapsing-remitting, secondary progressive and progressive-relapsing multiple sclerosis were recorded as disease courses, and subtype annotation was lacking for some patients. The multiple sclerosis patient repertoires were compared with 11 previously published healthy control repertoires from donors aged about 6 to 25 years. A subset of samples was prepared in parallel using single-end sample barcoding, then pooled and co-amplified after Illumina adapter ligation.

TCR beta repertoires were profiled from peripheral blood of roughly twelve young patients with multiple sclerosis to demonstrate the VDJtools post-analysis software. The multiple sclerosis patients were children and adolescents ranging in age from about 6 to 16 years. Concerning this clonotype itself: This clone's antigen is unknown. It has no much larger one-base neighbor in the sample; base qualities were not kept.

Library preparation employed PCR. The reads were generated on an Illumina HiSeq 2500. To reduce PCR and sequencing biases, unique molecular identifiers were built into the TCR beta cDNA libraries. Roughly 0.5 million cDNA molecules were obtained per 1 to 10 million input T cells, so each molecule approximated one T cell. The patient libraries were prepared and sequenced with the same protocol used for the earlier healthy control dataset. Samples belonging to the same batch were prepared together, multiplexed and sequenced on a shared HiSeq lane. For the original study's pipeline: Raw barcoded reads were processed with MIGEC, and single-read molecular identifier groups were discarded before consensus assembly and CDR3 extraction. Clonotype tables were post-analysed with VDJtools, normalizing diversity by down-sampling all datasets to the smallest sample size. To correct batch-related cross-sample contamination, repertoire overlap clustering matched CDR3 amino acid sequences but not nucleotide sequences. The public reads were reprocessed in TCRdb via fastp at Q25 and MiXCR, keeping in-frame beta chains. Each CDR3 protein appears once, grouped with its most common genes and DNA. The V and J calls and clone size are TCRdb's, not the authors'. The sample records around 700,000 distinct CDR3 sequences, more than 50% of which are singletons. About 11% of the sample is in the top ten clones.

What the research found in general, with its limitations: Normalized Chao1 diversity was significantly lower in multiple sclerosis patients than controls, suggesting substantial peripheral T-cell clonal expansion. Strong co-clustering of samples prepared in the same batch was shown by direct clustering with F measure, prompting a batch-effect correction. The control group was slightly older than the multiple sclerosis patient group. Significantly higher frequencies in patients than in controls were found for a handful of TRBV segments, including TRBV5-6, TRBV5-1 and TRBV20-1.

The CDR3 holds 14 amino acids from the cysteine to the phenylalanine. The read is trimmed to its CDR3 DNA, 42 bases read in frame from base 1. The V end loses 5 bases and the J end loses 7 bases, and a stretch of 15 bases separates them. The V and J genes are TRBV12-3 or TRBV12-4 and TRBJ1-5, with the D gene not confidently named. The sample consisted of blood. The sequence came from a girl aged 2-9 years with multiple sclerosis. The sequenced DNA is TGTGCCAGCAGTCACCAGCCGTTGTACCAGCCCCAGCATTTT. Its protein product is CASSHQPLYQPQHF.